The entry that follows covers one T cell receptor (beta chain) sequence. The antigen it recognizes is unknown. The sample holds no much larger clone one base away, and base qualities are not on file. The data were taken from a study of blood T cell repertoires in COVID-19 (dated by TCRdb to the early 2020s). In terms of the full investigation: Collaborator samples came from the United States, Italy and Spain and covered acute and convalescent phases of COVID-19. Samples came from the ongoing ImmuneRACE study (first 160 participants) plus 1,254 subjects from 6 global collaborators. Where HLA class I and class II types were available, the types were taken from metadata supplied by the sample provider, not from assay-based typing. A de-identified subject ID, COVID-19 status, age in years and sex were almost always included in the sample metadata. The dataset comprised deeply sampled blood TCRbeta repertoires from subjects exposed to, actively infected with, or recovered from COVID-19. A freely available public database, intended as a resource for researchers studying the immune response to SARS-CoV-2, is where the repertoires were released. The prospective study material was composed of cDNA or gDNA derived from T cells, B-cell-depleted T cells, or PBMCs. The full study reports these points: Clinical and demographic metadata were provided uncurated, with the amount varying by source and participant.

Whole blood was collected in K2EDTA tubes by collaborating institutions according to the institutions' own protocols. For TCRbeta analysis, collaborators shipped samples in one of three forms: frozen whole blood, isolated PBMCs, or DNA extracted from either of those sample types. Deletion took 10 bases off V and 0 bases off J, with a span of 19 bases between the germline ends. The germline V gene (reference sequence) sets CDR1 to LNHDA and CDR2 to SQIVND. Measured from the cysteine to the phenylalanine, the CDR3 is 17 residues long. The kept DNA is CDR3 alone, 51 bases in frame from the first base. TCRbeta CDR3 regions were amplified from genomic DNA using the immunoSEQ Assay, a bias-controlled multiplex PCR. The authors' pipeline ran thus. Nucleated cell counts per sample were estimated from amplification of reference gene primers within the assay. Sequence reads were collapsed and filtered to measure the absolute abundance of every unique TCRbeta CDR3 rearrangement. For each sample, productive Simpson clonality was calculated by taking the square root of Simpson's diversity index across productive rearrangements. TCRdb re-hosts the immuneACCESS table, in-frame sequences only. Its copies lack some clones; in the studies checked, an unresolved V gene accounts for under half of them, and the cause for the rest is not known. That table furnishes V, J and clone size, whereas the DNA furnished D and trimming. This sample is represented by around 26,000 clones; 82% of them were singletons. The ten largest account for 25% to 35% of the sample.

Sequenced material: peripheral blood. The chain employs TRBV19 and TRBJ2-6, with TRBD1 perhaps the D gene, on 6 matching bases. The TCR sequence derives from a human donor in a cohort sampled during active COVID-19. The DNA is as follows: TGTGCCACGGGACAAGGGCTTGTATCCTCTGGGGCCAACGTCCTGACTTTC. Its translation is CATGQGLVSSGANVLTF.